This TCR beta chain was sequenced for a study of shared T cell receptors in the human thymus. The method was immunoSEQ multiplex PCR; TCRdb's version includes in-frame clones alone and lacks a portion of them. The sample holds almost 550,000 clones, around 78% seen once. Losses at the gene ends were 0 bases for V and 6 bases for J; bases not matched to a gene: 5. This CDR3 spans 15 amino acids. Germline assignment: CDR1 SGHNT and CDR2 YYREEE (reference sequence). A single count supports this clone. The sample was also linked to a second study, of human thymus T cells. This second report adds: The people who donated were healthy Finnish babies having corrective surgery for congenital heart defects. During corrective heart surgery, resections were taken, and the thymus tissue came from them. Thymic and blood repertoires appeared to display a bias in their usage of V and J genes. The related literature has documented a marked overlap of thymic repertoires among unrelated individuals.

The specimen was thymocytes. The TCR originated in a boy under two years old with a congenital heart defect. The V and J genes are TRBV5-4 and TRBJ2-1, with 8 nucleotides matching TRBD2. The CDR3 spells CASSLDREGRNEQFF. The CDR3 bases are TGTGCCAGCAGCTTGGACCGGGAGGGCCGCAATGAGCAGTTCTTC.